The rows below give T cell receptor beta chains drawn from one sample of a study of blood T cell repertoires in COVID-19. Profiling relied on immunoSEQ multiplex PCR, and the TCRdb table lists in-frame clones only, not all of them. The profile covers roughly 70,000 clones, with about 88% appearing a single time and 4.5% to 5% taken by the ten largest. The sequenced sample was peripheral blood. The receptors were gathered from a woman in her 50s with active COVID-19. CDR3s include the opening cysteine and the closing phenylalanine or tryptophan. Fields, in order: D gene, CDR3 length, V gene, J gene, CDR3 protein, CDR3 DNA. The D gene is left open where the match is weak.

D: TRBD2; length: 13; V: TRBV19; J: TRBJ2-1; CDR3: CASSISSGRSWFF; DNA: TGTGCCAGTAGTATAAGTAGCGGGAGGTCCTGGTTCTTC
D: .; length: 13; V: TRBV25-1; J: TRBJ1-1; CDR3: CASSEWFEGEAFF; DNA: TGTGCCAGCAGTGAATGGTTCGAGGGAGAAGCTTTCTTT
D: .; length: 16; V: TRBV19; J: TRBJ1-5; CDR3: CASSIGVKGGDQPQHF; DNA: TGTGCCAGTAGTATAGGGGTCAAGGGGGGGGATCAGCCCCAGCATTTT
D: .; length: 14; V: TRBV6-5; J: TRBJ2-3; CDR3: CASRKEGPPDTQYF; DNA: TGTGCCAGCAGAAAGGAGGGCCCCCCAGATACGCAGTATTTT
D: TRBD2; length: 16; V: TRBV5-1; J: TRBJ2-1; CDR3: CASSRVAGGTYNEQFF; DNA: TGCGCCAGCAGCCGTGTAGCGGGAGGGACCTACAATGAGCAGTTCTTC
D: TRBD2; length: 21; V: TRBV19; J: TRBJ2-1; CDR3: CASSIDINASGRGKGMNEQFF; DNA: TGTGCCAGTAGTATAGATATTAACGCTAGCGGGAGAGGAAAAGGAATGAATGAGCAGTTCTTC
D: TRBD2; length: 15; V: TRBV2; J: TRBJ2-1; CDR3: CASREREGPRNEQFF; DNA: TGTGCCAGCAGAGAGCGGGAGGGCCCGCGGAATGAGCAGTTCTTC
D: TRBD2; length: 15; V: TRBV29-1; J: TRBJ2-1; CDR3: CSVVPTSGRNNEQFF; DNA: TGCAGCGTGGTACCGACTAGCGGGAGGAACAATGAGCAGTTCTTC
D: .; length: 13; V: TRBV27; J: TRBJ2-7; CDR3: CASSLRKHYEQYF; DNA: TGTGCCAGCAGTTTAAGAAAGCACTACGAGCAGTACTTC
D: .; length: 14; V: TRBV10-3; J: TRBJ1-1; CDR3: CAISVQGRYTEAFF; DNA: TGTGCCATCAGTGTTCAGGGAAGGTACACTGAAGCTTTCTTT
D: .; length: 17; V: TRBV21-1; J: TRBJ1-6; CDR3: CASSKDRVSSYNSPLHF; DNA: TGTGCCAGCAGCAAAGACAGGGTGAGCTCCTATAATTCACCCCTCCACTTT
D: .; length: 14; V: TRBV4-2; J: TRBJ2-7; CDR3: CASSQENSPYEQYF; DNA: TGTGCCAGCAGCCAAGAAAACAGTCCCTACGAGCAGTACTTC
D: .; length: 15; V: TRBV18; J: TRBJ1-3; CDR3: CASSPGAGSGNTIYF; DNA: TGTGCCAGCTCACCAGGAGCGGGCTCTGGAAACACCATATATTTT
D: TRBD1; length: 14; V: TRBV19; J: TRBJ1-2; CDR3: CASSIRTGVIRYTF; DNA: TGTGCCAGTAGTATTCGGACAGGGGTCATTCGCTACACCTTC
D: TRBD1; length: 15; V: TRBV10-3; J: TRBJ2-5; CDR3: CAISEGTGSEETQYF; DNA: TGTGCCATCAGTGAGGGGACAGGATCTGAAGAGACCCAGTACTTC
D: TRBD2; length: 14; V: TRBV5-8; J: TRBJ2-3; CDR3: CASSLGLARDTQYF; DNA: TGTGCCAGCAGCTTGGGACTAGCGAGGGATACGCAGTATTTT
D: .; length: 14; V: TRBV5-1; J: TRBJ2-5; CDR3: CASSFSGIAETQYF; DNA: TGCGCCAGCAGCTTTTCAGGGATCGCGGAGACCCAGTACTTC